This is a list of T cell receptor beta chains from one sample in a study of Ad26.COV2.S vaccination and SARS-CoV-2 variants. Generated by immunoSEQ multiplex PCR, the TCRdb table keeps only in-frame clones and is missing some. The sample shows around 340,000 clones, 85% to 90% of them seen only once. Sequencing was performed on peripheral blood, taken in a trial of Ad26.COV2.S vaccine versus placebo. The receptors shown here come from a person aged 18-65 years who received the Ad26.COV2.S COVID-19 vaccine or a placebo. Both conserved end residues are part of each CDR3. Each record gives: J gene, V gene, D gene, clone size, CDR3 protein, CDR3 DNA. D genes are given only for firm matches. Clone size is shown for a subset of rows, as once, few, many or a class of expanded clone.

J: TRBJ2-3
V: TRBV29-1
D: TRBD1
size: .
CDR3: CSVTGTGNTDTQYF
DNA: TGCAGCGTAACCGGGACAGGGAACACAGATACGCAGTATTTT

J: TRBJ1-1
V: TRBV18
D: .
size: few
CDR3: CASSPGYRNTEAFF
DNA: TGTGCCAGCTCACCGGGGTACAGGAACACTGAAGCTTTCTTT

J: TRBJ1-4
V: TRBV25-1
D: TRBD1
size: .
CDR3: CASSEGTGGNEKLFF
DNA: TGTGCCAGCAGTGAAGGGACAGGGGGCAATGAAAAACTGTTTTTT

J: TRBJ1-6
V: TRBV27
D: .
size: .
CDR3: CASSLRMVDSPLHF
DNA: TGTGCCAGCAGTTTGAGAATGGTTGATTCACCCCTCCACTTT

J: TRBJ1-2
V: TRBV5-8
D: .
size: .
CDR3: CASSFPENYGYTF
DNA: TGTGCCAGCAGCTTCCCAGAAAACTATGGCTACACCTTC

J: TRBJ2-3
V: TRBV7-3
D: TRBD2
size: .
CDR3: CASSLAGESDTQYF
DNA: TGTGCCAGCAGCTTAGCGGGGGAGTCAGATACGCAGTATTTT

J: TRBJ1-4
V: TRBV15
D: .
size: .
CDR3: CATSRVGFPVGGEKLFF
DNA: TGTGCCACCAGCAGAGTGGGGTTCCCCGTAGGTGGTGAAAAACTGTTTTTT

J: TRBJ2-6
V: TRBV5-1
D: .
size: .
CDR3: CASSLDLGGANVLTF
DNA: TGCGCCAGCAGCTTGGACCTTGGGGGGGCCAACGTCCTGACTTTC

J: TRBJ2-7
V: TRBV6-2/TRBV6-3
D: .
size: .
CDR3: CASSYSKQRHSYEQYF
DNA: TGTGCCAGCAGTTACTCGAAGCAGCGGCACTCCTACGAGCAGTACTTC

J: TRBJ2-5
V: TRBV7-2
D: .
size: .
CDR3: CASSLPGLAETQYF
DNA: TGTGCCAGCAGCTTACCCGGTCTGGCGGAGACCCAGTACTTC

J: TRBJ2-3
V: TRBV2
D: TRBD2
size: .
CDR3: CASRNGGAGDTQYF
DNA: TGTGCCAGCAGAAACGGGGGGGCCGGAGATACGCAGTATTTT

J: TRBJ2-1
V: TRBV12-5
D: .
size: .
CDR3: CASGTGLGKPNEQFF
DNA: TGTGCTAGTGGGACCGGACTCGGAAAGCCCAATGAGCAGTTCTTC

J: TRBJ1-2
V: TRBV5-6
D: .
size: few
CDR3: CASSLGSVGYTF
DNA: TGTGCCAGCAGCTTGGGATCCGTTGGCTACACCTTC

J: TRBJ2-5
V: TRBV4-1
D: TRBD1
size: .
CDR3: CASSQDSTGTGGRETQYF
DNA: TGCGCCAGCAGCCAAGATTCGACCGGGACAGGGGGACGAGAGACCCAGTACTTC

J: TRBJ2-3
V: TRBV27
D: TRBD2
size: once
CDR3: CASSLGREVDTQYF
DNA: TGTGCCAGCAGTTTGGGTCGGGAGGTCGATACGCAGTATTTT

J: TRBJ2-1
V: TRBV9
D: TRBD2
size: .
CDR3: CASSVGLAGGSRDNEQFF
DNA: TGTGCCAGCAGCGTAGGGCTAGCGGGAGGGTCCCGCGACAATGAGCAGTTCTTC

J: TRBJ1-4
V: TRBV7-8
D: TRBD1
size: .
CDR3: CASSKQGDNEKLFF
DNA: TGTGCCAGCAGCAAACAGGGGGATAATGAAAAACTGTTTTTT

J: TRBJ2-1
V: TRBV2
D: .
size: once
CDR3: CASSRASLRSSYNEQFF
DNA: TGTGCCAGCAGTCGGGCTAGCCTGCGAAGCTCCTACAATGAGCAGTTCTTC

J: TRBJ2-1
V: TRBV5-1
D: .
size: once
CDR3: CASSLGGQGLGEQFF
DNA: TGCGCCAGCAGCTTGGGAGGGCAGGGGTTAGGTGAGCAGTTCTTC

J: TRBJ2-5
V: TRBV7-9
D: .
size: .
CDR3: CASSNPGETQYF
DNA: TGTGCCAGCAGCAACCCGGGGGAGACCCAGTACTTC

J: TRBJ2-1
V: TRBV7-3
D: TRBD2
size: .
CDR3: CASSLTPGGNEQFF
DNA: TGTGCCAGCAGCTTAACGCCGGGAGGCAATGAGCAGTTCTTC

J: TRBJ2-3
V: TRBV11-2
D: TRBD2
size: .
CDR3: CASSSGGAGYTLTQYF
DNA: TGTGCCAGCAGCTCGGGGGGGGCGGGATACACGCTTACGCAGTATTTT